A single sample gave rise to the 25 T cell receptor beta chains below, sequenced in a study of molecular identifiers for immune sequencing clone quantification. TCRdb ran MiXCR on the PCR reads and lists one entry per CDR3 protein. Among approximately 97,000 distinct CDR3 sequences listed, 20% to 30% were seen once. What was sequenced was naive CD8+ T cells from blood, with Jurkat cell RNA spiked in. The sample's subset: FACS-sorted CD8+CD4-CCR7+CD45RA+ naive T cells. The source of these receptors is a human donor in good health. Some libraries in this study had Jurkat cell RNA spiked in.

V gene TRBV7-9 combines with J gene TRBJ2-7; 13 nucleotides match TRBD2. The trim removed 8 bases at V and 2 bases at J, leaving 12 bases unmatched. CDR3 size: 17 residues. The V gene's germline CDR1 is SEHNR and CDR2 FQNEAQ (reference sequence). The CDR3 region has the DNA TGTGCCAGCCAGAGGAGACTAGCGGGGGGCCGCACCTACGAGCAGTACTTC. This translates into CASQRRLAGGRTYEQYF.

In this sample, this clonotype turned up many times. The chain has TRBV4-3 and TRBJ2-2; D call uncertain. CDR3 length: 15 amino acids. Germline V lookup: CDR1 LGHNA, CDR2 YSLEER. Trimming removed 0 bases at V and 5 bases at J, with 10 bases between. CDR3 DNA: TGCGCCAGCAGCCAAGATCATAGGCGGACCGGGGAGCTGTTTTTT. The encoded protein is CASSQDHRRTGELFF.

With respect to this clonotype: A much larger clone differs from this one at a single base, so this may be a read error. The gene calls are TRBV30 and TRBJ2-4; the D gene is possibly TRBD1 (6 bases). The V gene's germline CDR1 is GTSNPN and CDR2 SVGIG (reference sequence). The CDR3 extends over 15 amino acids. V was cut by 0 bases and J by 8 bases, with 17 bases left in between. Here the CDR3 DNA reads TGTGCCTGGAGTGTACAGGGCCTTCCGGCGGACATTCAGTACTTC. This translates into CAWSVQGLPADIQYF.

The V call is TRBV7-7, the J call TRBJ2-7; TRBD1 matches at 7 bases. There are 14 residues in the CDR3. V lost 5 bases and J lost 4; bases outside the gene matches: 8. The V gene's germline CDR1 is SSHAT and CDR2 FNYEAQ (reference sequence). Written as DNA, the CDR3 is TGTGCCAGCAGCCCCCGGACAGGTTTTTACGAGCAGTACTTC. This encodes CASSPRTGFYEQYF.

In its sample, this clonotype was seen many times. The chain combines TRBV27 with TRBJ2-7; D is perhaps TRBD1 or TRBD2 (5 bases each). V dropped 5 bases and J dropped 2 bases, with 13 bases sitting between them. The CDR3 runs 14 residues. Germline V gene sequence: CDR1 MNHEY, CDR2 SMNVEV (reference sequence). Written as DNA, the CDR3 is TGTGCCAGCAGTCTGGGACCGACAGCCTACGAGCAGTACTTC. Its protein product is CASSLGPTAYEQYF.

The chain links TRBV28 to TRBJ2-3; 9 nucleotides match TRBD1. Unmatched junction bases numbered 9, after V lost 6 bases and J lost 2 bases. Germline-derived CDR1 and CDR2 are MDHEN and SYDVKM. The CDR3 spans 16 residues. The CDR3: CASRGGQGLYTDTQYF. DNA of the CDR3: TGTGCCAGCAGAGGGGGACAGGGACTTTACACAGATACGCAGTATTTT.

Only a few counts were recorded for this clonotype. A read error is possible here, since a much larger clone lies one base away. The V gene is TRBV6-5, the J gene TRBJ2-3, with 9 positions matching TRBD2. Germline CDR1 MNHEY, CDR2 SVGAGI. The CDR3 sequence is 16 residues long. The junction had 8 bases not matched to a gene; V was cut back by 5 bases and J by 2 bases. The CDR3 here is CASSTYSGGTTDTQYF. For the CDR3, the DNA is TGTGCCAGCAGTACCTATAGCGGGGGAACCACAGATACGCAGTATTTT.

This clonotype came up many times. The rearrangement joins TRBV14 to TRBJ2-3, with D uncertain. This CDR3 spans 16 amino acids. V lost 0 bases and J lost 1, with 11 bases in between. Germline-derived CDR1 and CDR2 are SGHDN and FVKESK. The CDR3 DNA reads as TGTGCCAGCAGCCAAGATCCGGATGGGGGCACAGATACGCAGTATTTT. The encoded protein is CASSQDPDGGTDTQYF.

The table lists this clonotype with many counts. The rearrangement joins TRBV4-3 to TRBJ2-7, with TRBD1 identical over 8 bases. CDR1 and CDR2 (germline): LGHNA, YSLEER. The ends lost 1 base at V and 6 bases at J; junction bases unmatched: 8. The CDR3 totals 15 residues. The CDR3 spells CASSQAYRGSSEQYF. CDR3 bases: TGCGCCAGCAGCCAAGCCTACAGGGGGTCTAGCGAGCAGTACTTC.

Concerning this clonotype: Compared with germline, one end of the junction differs, possibly owing to a read error. The CDR3 spells CASSPGEGAHVLPF. The CDR3 coding sequence is TGTGCCAGCTCACCAGGGGAGGGGGCCCACGTCCTGCCTTTC. This chain joins TRBV18 and TRBJ2-6; D tentatively reads TRBD1 or TRBD2 (7 bases each). CDR3 length: 14 amino acids. CDR1 is KGHSH and CDR2 is LQKENI in the germline V gene.

The chain is built from TRBV12-3 or TRBV12-4 and TRBJ2-5, with D possibly TRBD2 on 6 matching bases. Trimming removed 2 bases from V and 2 bases from J, with 12 bases in between. This CDR3 has 15 residues. The CDR3 DNA is TGTGCCAGCAGTTTACGGGGTGGGAGGCAAGAGACCCAGTACTTC. This sequence encodes CASSLRGGRQETQYF.

On this clonotype itself: This may come from a read error, since a much larger clone is one base off. The chain uses TRBV6-2 or TRBV6-3 and TRBJ2-3; D is unclear. Trimming removed 11 bases at V and 0 bases at J, with 12 bases between. The length of the CDR3 is 13 residues. Germline V gives CDR1 MNHEY, CDR2 SVGEGT. This chain's CDR3 is CARTPDSTDTQYF. In DNA, the CDR3 is TGTGCCCGCACCCCCGACAGCACAGATACGCAGTATTTT.

The sample holds many counts of this clonotype. This rearrangement joins TRBV20-1 to TRBJ2-7; D gene ambiguous. Germline loops: CDR1 DFQATT, CDR2 SNEGSKA (reference sequence). Trimming removed 7 bases from V and 3 bases from J, with 7 bases in between. The CDR3 extends over 10 amino acids. CDR3 DNA: TGCAGTGTGAGCAGCTACGAGCAGTACTTC. Its translation: CSVSSYEQYF.

In this sample, this clonotype turned up many times. The J gene is TRBJ2-7, the V gene TRBV4-3; D uncertain. Looked up from germline, CDR1 is LGHNA and CDR2 is YSLEER. This CDR3 region has 13 residues. Trimming removed 3 bases from V and 4 bases from J, with 10 bases in between. This chain's CDR3 is CASSHSITYEQYF. The DNA for the CDR3 is TGCGCCAGCAGCCACAGTATTACTTACGAGCAGTACTTC.

This clonotype was counted many times. This rearrangement joins TRBV13 to TRBJ1-1; 7 bases are shared with TRBD1. The CDR3 totals 13 residues. CDR1 is PRHDT and CDR2 is FYEKMQ in the germline V gene (reference sequence). V gave up 5 bases and J gave up 6 bases; unmatched junction bases: 6. CDR3 sequence (DNA): TGTGCCAGCAGCCCTTGGACAGGACCTGAAGCTTTCTTT. Translated, it gives CASSPWTGPEAFF. The full variable domain, completed using reference TRBV13 and TRBJ1-1, is AAGVIQSPRHLIKEKRETATLKCYPIPRHDTVYWYQQGPGQDPQFLISFYEKMQSDKGSIPDRFSAQQFSDYHSELNMSSLELGDSALYFCASSPWTGPEAFFGQGTRLTVV.

The chain links TRBV27 to TRBJ1-2; tentative D call: TRBD1 (5 bases). Germline values: CDR1 MNHEY, CDR2 SMNVEV (reference sequence). V was cut by 1 base and J by 6 bases, with 15 bases left in between. The CDR3 contains 15 residues. The CDR3 DNA sequence: TGTGCCAGCAGTTTATTAGGGGACCAAGTCAATGGCTACACCTTC. Translation gives CASSLLGDQVNGYTF.

This chain uses TRBV3-1 with TRBJ2-1; D gene ambiguous. The CDR3 consists of 15 residues. Germline assignment: CDR1 LGHDT and CDR2 YNNKEL (reference sequence). V was pared by 0 bases and J by 7 bases, with 13 bases between. CDR3 nucleotides: TGTGCCAGCAGCCAAGATGAGCCTTTCTTGAATGAGCAGTTCTTC. This codes for CASSQDEPFLNEQFF.

With regard to this clonotype: This sequence may be a read error, since a much larger clone differs from it by one base. V is TRBV4-1 and J is TRBJ1-1, with 7 bases matching TRBD1. The CDR3 covers 18 residues. Per germline, CDR1 MGHRA and CDR2 YSYEKL. The CDR3: CASSQYARQGIMNTEASF. CDR3 DNA sequence: TGCGCCAGCAGCCAGTATGCCAGACAGGGAATCATGAACACTGAAGCTTCCTTT.

This clonotype was recorded a few times. The chain carries TRBV15 and TRBJ2-7; D might be TRBD1 (5 bases). Germline V gene sequence: CDR1 LNHNV, CDR2 YYDKDF (reference sequence). CDR3 length: 14 residues. V lost 0 bases and J lost 9, with 15 bases in between. The CDR3 DNA reads as TGTGCCACCAGCAGAGATAAGGGGCCGGAACTGCAGTACTTC. Protein: CATSRDKGPELQYF.

In its sample, this clonotype was seen many times. This chain links TRBV7-9 with TRBJ1-5; D call uncertain. CDR3 length: 15 residues. Germline V gene lookup returns CDR1 SEHNR and CDR2 FQNEAQ (reference sequence). Trimming removed 1 base at V and 0 bases at J, with 7 bases between. The CDR3 coding sequence is TGTGCCAGCAGCTTAGACATGTATAGCAATCAGCCCCAGCATTTT. Protein sequence: CASSLDMYSNQPQHF.

Concerning this clonotype itself: A much larger clone is a single base away; this may be a read error. CDR3 amino acids: CASSSPPELVFNEQFF. The CDR3 region has the DNA TGTGCCAGCAGCTCCCCCCCGGAACTAGTTTTTAATGAGCAGTTCTTC. This chain connects TRBV7-8 to TRBJ2-1, with a possible D match to TRBD2 (5 bases). This CDR3 contains 16 residues. Germline CDR1 reads SGHVS; CDR2 reads FQNEAQ. The V gene lost 4 bases and the J gene lost 7 bases, with 20 bases spanning the gap.

This chain uses TRBV27 with TRBJ2-7, with TRBD2 identical over 8 bases. Germline trimming cut 2 bases from V and 3 bases from J; bases unmatched to any gene: 6. CDR1 is MNHEY, CDR2 SMNVEV, per germline (reference sequence). CDR3 length: 15 amino acids. The CDR3 DNA sequence: TGTGCCAGCAGTTTAACTAGCGGATACTTCTACGAGCAGTACTTC. It yields the protein CASSLTSGYFYEQYF.

This clonotype has more than one count but fewer than ten. CDR3 region: CASSQDLVAGTDTQYF. CDR3 sequence (DNA): TGTGCCAGCAGCCAAGATCTTGTAGCCGGCACAGATACGCAGTATTTT. The chain carries TRBV4-2 and TRBJ2-3; D is uncertain. Germline CDR1 reads LGHNA; CDR2 reads YNFKEQ. Trimming pared 0 bases from V and 1 base from J, leaving 11 bases between. The CDR3 covers 16 residues.

This clonotype was found many times. This chain links TRBV23-1 with TRBJ1-5; 9 bases match TRBD1. TRBV23-1 has ORF status, its function being uncertain. The V and J ends lost 3 bases and 2 bases, in that order; junction bases with no gene match: 14. This CDR3 is 19 amino acids long. CDR3 sequence (DNA): TGCGCCAGCAGTCATGCCAACCGGGACAGGGTGGTCGGCAATCAGCCCCAGCATTTT. It codes for CASSHANRDRVVGNQPQHF.

As concerns this clonotype: A read error may be the cause here, since a much bigger clone is one base away. This rearrangement joins TRBV28 to TRBJ2-5; 9 nucleotides agree with TRBD1. CDR3 length: 19 residues. Germline V gene lookup returns CDR1 MDHEN and CDR2 SYDVKM. The DNA for the CDR3 is TGTGCCAGCAGAAGAAGGGACAGGGTCTGGCGGGAGTCACAAGAGCCCCAGTACTTC. This translates into CASRRRDRVWRESQEPQYF.